This TCR beta chain was sequenced for a study of spatial heterogeneity in lung cancer. General study findings and limits: Tumor TCRs that were ubiquitous and expanded showed up in blood more at resection than follow-up.

Every TCR cDNA molecule bore a unique molecular identifier. TCRdb itself ran the 5' RACE reads through MiXCR, one entry per CDR3 protein. The data contain about 100,000 distinct CDR3 sequences, around 19% of them singletons. Worth noting for this clonotype: Antigen specificity is unknown.

Time point meaning: blood at routine non-recurrence follow-up after resection. The study sequenced unsorted whole RNA from tumor, nontumor lung or frozen PBMC. Per the germline V gene, CDR1 is DFQATT and CDR2 is SNEGSKA (reference sequence). The CDR3 spans 14 residues. The V gene lost 5 bases and the J gene lost 2 bases, with 13 bases spanning the gap. The source of this sequence is a male donor with early-stage non-small cell lung cancer. The sample was PBMCs, taken at follow-up. The rearrangement uses TRBV20-1 and TRBJ1-5; D unresolved. The CDR3 sequence is CSASKPFGNQPQHF. DNA for the CDR3: TGCAGTGCTTCCAAACCATTCGGCAATCAGCCCCAGCATTTT.